This T cell receptor beta chain was identified during a study of T cell repertoires in cytomegalovirus infection. Study at large: The study used recently identified HLA-C-restricted and well-studied HLA-B-restricted CMV epitopes. Indications came from public TCR beta signatures; they pointed to CMV infection and to a matching HLA type. General study points: The response measured ex vivo was dominated by TCR beta clonotypes (HLA-C-restricted and CMV-specific).

Using its own MiXCR run on the reads, TCRdb lists one record per CDR3 protein. The data hold 75,000 to 100,000 distinct CDR3 sequences, with roughly 44% observed a single time. This clonotype was recorded a few times. No antigen is known for it. This TCR came from a human donor in good health (CMV status not recorded). Some clones in this sample may be carry-over from other donors' samples. The specimen was CD8+ T cells from cultured PBMCs, collected from culture after CMV antigen stimulation.

DNA for the CDR3: TGTGCCAGCAGCTTAGTAGGGGGGCGAGAGCAGTACTTC. It codes for CASSLVGGREQYF. The genes are TRBV7-8 and TRBJ2-7; the D gene could be TRBD1 or TRBD2 (6 bases each). The CDR3 covers 13 residues. The V and J ends lost 1 base and 7 bases respectively, with 11 bases between them. Germline CDR1 reads SGHVS; CDR2 reads FQNEAQ.